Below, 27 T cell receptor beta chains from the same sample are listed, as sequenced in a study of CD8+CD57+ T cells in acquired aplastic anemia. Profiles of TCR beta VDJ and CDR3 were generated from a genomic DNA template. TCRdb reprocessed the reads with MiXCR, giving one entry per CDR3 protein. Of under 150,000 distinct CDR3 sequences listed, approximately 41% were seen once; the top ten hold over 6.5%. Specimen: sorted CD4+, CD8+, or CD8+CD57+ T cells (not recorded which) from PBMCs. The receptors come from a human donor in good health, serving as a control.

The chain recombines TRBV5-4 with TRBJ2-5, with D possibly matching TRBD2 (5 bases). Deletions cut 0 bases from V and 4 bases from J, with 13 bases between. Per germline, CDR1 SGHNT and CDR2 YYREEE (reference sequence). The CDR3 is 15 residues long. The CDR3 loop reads CASSLAGARGETQYF. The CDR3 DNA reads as TGTGCCAGCAGCTTGGCTGGCGCCCGGGGAGAGACCCAGTACTTC.

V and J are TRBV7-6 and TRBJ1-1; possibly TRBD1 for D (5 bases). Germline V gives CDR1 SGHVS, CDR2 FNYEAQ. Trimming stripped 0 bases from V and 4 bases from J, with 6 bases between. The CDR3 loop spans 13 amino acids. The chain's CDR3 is CASSLAGVTEAFF. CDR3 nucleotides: TGTGCCAGCAGCTTAGCAGGGGTCACTGAAGCTTTCTTT.

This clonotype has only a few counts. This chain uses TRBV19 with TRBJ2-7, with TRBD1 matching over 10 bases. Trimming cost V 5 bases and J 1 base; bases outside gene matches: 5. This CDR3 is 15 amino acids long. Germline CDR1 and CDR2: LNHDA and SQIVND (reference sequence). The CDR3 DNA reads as TGTGCCAGTAGTGCCGGACAGGGGGGGTCCTACGAGCAGTACTTC. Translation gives CASSAGQGGSYEQYF.

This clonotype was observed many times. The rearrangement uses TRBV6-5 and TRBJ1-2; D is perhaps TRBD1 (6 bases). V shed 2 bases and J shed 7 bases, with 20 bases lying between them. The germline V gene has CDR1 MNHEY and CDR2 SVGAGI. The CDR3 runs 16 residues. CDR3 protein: CASSYGESGAFGGYTF. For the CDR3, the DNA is TGTGCCAGCAGTTACGGGGAATCGGGGGCCTTCGGTGGCTACACCTTC.

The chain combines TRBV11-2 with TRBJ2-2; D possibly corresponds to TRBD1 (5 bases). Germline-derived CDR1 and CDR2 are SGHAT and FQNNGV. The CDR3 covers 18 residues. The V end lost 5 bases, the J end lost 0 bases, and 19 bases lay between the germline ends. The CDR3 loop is CASSALGYAGPNTGELFF. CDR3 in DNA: TGTGCCAGCAGCGCCCTAGGTTATGCAGGGCCGAACACCGGGGAGCTGTTTTTT.

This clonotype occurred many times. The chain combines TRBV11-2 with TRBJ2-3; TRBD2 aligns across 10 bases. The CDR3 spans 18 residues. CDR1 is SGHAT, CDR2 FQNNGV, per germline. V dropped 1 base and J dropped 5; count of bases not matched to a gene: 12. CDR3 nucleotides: TGTGCCAGCAGCTTAGTCAGGGGACTAGCGAAGGGGGGAGATACGCAGTATTTT. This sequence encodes CASSLVRGLAKGGDTQYF. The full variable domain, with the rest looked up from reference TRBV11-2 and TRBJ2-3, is EAGVAQSPRYKIIEKRQSVAFWCNPISGHATLYWYQQILGQGPKLLIQFQNNGVVDDSQLPKDRFSAERLKGVDSTLKIQPAKLEDSAVYLCASSLVRGLAKGGDTQYFGPGTRLTVL.

For the CDR3, the DNA is TGTGCCAGCATTCGGGACAGCTCCTACGAGCAGTACTTC. Amino acids: CASIRDSSYEQYF. The chain combines TRBV6-1 with TRBJ2-7, with 7 bases aligning to TRBD1. Per germline, CDR1 MNHNS and CDR2 SASEGT. The V and J ends lost 7 bases and 0 bases, in that order; junction bases with no gene match: 3. The CDR3 extends over 13 amino acids.

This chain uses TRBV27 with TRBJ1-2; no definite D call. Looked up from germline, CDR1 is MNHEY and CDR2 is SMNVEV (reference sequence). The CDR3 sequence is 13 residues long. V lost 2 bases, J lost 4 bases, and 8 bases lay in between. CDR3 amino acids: CASSLVTGYGYTF. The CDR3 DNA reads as TGTGCCAGCAGTTTAGTTACGGGCTATGGCTACACCTTC.

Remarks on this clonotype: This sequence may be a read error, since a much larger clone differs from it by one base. CDR3 residues: CASGLWGQGNSPLHF. CDR3 bases: TGTGCCAGCGGCTTATGGGGACAGGGAAATTCACCCCTCCACTTT. The genes are TRBV7-8 and TRBJ1-6; TRBD1 matches 9 bases. Per the germline V gene, CDR1 is SGHVS and CDR2 is FQNEAQ. This CDR3 has 15 residues. The full variable domain, completed using reference TRBV7-8 and TRBJ1-6, is GAGVSQSPRYKVAKRGQDVALRCDPISGHVSLFWYQQALGQGPEFLTYFQNEAQLDKSGLPSDRFFAERPEGSVSTLKIQRTQQEDSAVYLCASGLWGQGNSPLHFGNGTRLTVT.

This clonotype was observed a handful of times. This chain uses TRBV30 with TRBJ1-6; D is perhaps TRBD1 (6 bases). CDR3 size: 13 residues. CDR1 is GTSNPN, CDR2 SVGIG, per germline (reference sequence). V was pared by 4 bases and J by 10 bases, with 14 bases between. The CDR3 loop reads CAWKGGNGSPLHF. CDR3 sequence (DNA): TGTGCCTGGAAAGGGGGTAATGGCTCACCCCTCCACTTT. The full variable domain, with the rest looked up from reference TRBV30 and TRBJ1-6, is SQTIHQWPATLVQPVGSPLSLECTVEGTSNPNLYWYRQAAGRGLQLLFYSVGIGQISSEVPQNLSASRPQDRQFILSSKKLLLSDSGFYLCAWKGGNGSPLHFGNGTRLTVT.

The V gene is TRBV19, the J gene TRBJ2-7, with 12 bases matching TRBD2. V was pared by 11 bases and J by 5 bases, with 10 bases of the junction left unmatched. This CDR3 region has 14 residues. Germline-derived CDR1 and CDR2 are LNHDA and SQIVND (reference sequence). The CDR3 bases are TGTGCCTCCCAAGAGACTAGCGGGAGTGACGAGCAGTACTTC. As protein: CASQETSGSDEQYF. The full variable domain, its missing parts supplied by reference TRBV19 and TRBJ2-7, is DGGITQSPKYLFRKEGQNVTLSCEQNLNHDAMYWYRQDPGQGLRLIYYSQIVNDFQKGDIAEGYSVSREKKESFPLTVTSAQKNPTAFYLCASQETSGSDEQYFGPGTRLTVT.

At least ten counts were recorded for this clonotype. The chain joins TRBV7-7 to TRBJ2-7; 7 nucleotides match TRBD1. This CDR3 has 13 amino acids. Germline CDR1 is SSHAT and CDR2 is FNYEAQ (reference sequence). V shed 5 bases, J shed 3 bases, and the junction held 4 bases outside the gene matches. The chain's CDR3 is CASSMGQYYEQYF. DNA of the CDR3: TGTGCCAGCAGCATGGGACAGTACTACGAGCAGTACTTC.

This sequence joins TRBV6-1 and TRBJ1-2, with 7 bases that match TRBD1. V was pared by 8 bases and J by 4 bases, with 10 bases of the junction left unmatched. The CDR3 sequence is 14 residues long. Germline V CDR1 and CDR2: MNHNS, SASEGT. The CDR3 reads CASLDRSNLYGYTF. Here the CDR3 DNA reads TGTGCCAGCCTGGACAGGTCCAACCTCTATGGCTACACCTTC.

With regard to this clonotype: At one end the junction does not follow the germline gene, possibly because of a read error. The chain's CDR3 is CASSEIQGELFF. CDR3 bases: TGCGCTAGCAGTGAGATCCAAGGAGAACTGTTTTTT. This sequence joins TRBV10-1 and TRBJ1-4, with D unresolved. The CDR3 consists of 12 residues. The germline CDR1 and CDR2 sequences are WNHNN and SYGVQD (reference sequence).

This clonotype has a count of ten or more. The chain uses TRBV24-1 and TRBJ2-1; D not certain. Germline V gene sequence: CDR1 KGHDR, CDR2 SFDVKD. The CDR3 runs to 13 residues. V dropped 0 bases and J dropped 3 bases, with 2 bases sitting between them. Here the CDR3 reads CATSDLNYNEQFF. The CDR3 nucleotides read TGTGCCACCAGTGATTTGAACTACAATGAGCAGTTCTTC.

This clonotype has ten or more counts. CDR3 DNA: TGCGCCAGCAGCTTGGGAGACAGGGCAGGAAATGAGCAGTTCTTC. Translated: CASSLGDRAGNEQFF. V gene TRBV5-1 combines with J gene TRBJ2-1; TRBD1 matches 7 bases. The trim removed 0 bases at V and 7 bases at J, leaving 7 bases unmatched. CDR1 and CDR2 (germline): SGHRS, YFSETQ. CDR3 length: 15 residues.

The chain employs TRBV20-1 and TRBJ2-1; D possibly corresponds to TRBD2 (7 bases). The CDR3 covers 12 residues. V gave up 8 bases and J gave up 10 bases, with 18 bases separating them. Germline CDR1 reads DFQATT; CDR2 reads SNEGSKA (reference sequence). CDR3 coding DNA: TGCAGTTTGCGGGGGCTGTCGGGGGAGCAGTTCTTC. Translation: CSLRGLSGEQFF.

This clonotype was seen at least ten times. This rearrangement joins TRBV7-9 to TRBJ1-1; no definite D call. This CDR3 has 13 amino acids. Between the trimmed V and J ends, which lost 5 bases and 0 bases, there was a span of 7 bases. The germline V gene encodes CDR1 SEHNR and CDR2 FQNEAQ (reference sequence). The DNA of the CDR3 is TGTGCCAGCAGCCCCCCTATGAACACTGAAGCTTTCTTT. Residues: CASSPPMNTEAFF.

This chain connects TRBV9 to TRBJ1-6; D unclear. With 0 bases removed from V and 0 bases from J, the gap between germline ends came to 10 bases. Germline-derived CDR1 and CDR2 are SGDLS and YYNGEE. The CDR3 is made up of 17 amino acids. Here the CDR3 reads CASSVEPLSSYNSPLHF. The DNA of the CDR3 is TGTGCCAGCAGCGTAGAACCGCTGAGCTCCTATAATTCACCCCTCCACTTT.

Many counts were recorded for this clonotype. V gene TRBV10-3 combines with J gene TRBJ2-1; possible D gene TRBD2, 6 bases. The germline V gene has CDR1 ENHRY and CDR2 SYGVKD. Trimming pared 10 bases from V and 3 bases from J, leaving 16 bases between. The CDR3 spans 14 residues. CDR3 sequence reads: CATLEGLYYNEQFF. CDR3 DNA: TGTGCCACCCTAGAGGGACTCTACTACAATGAGCAGTTCTTC.

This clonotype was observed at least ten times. The CDR3 sequence is CSVGDRWFETQYF. The CDR3 coding sequence is TGCAGCGTTGGGGACAGGTGGTTCGAGACCCAGTACTTC. This chain connects TRBV29-1 to TRBJ2-5, with 8 bases fitting TRBD1. The CDR3 runs to 13 residues. CDR1 and CDR2 from the germline V gene are SQVTM and ANQGSEA. The V and J ends lost 4 bases and 5 bases, in that order; junction bases with no gene match: 6.

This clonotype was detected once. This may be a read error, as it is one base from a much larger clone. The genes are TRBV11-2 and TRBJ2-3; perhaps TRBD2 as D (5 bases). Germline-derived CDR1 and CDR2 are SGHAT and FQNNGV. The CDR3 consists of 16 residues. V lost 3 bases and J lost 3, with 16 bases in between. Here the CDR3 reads CASSFRLGMGTDTQYF. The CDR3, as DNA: TGTGCCAGCAGCTTCAGGCTCGGGATGGGTACAGATACGCAGTATTTT.

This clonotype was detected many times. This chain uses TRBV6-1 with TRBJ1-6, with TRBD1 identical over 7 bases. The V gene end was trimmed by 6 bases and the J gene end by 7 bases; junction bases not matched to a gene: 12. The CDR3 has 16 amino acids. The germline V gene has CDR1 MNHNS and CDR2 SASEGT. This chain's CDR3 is CASRTYSTGTNSPLHF. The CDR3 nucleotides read TGTGCCAGCAGGACTTATTCGACAGGGACGAATTCACCCCTCCACTTT.

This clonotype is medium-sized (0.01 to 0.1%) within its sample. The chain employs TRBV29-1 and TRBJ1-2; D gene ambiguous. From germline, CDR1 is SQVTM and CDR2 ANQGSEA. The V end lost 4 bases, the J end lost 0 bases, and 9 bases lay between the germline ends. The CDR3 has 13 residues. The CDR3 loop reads CSVGGGPNYGYTF. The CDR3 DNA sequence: TGCAGCGTTGGCGGCGGACCTAACTATGGCTACACCTTC.

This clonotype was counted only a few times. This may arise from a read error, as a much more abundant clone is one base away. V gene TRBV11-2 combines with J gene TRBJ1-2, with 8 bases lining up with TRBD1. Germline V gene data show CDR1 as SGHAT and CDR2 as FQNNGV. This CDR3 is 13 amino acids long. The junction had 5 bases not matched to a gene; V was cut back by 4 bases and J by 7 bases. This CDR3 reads CASSSDRGCGYTF. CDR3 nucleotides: TGTGCCAGCAGCTCCGACAGGGGATGTGGCTACACCTTC.

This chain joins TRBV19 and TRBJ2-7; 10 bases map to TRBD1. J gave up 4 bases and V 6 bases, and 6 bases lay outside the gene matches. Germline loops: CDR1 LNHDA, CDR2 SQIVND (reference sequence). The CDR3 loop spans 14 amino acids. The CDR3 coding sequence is TGTGCCAGTAGACCGGGACAGGGGTCGTACGAGCAGTACTTC. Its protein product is CASRPGQGSYEQYF.

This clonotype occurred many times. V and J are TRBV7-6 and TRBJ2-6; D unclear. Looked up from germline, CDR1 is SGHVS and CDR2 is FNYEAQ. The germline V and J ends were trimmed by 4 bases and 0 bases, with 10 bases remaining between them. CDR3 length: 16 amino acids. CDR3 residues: CASSYLSGSGANVLTF. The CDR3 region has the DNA TGTGCCAGCAGCTACTTGAGTGGCTCTGGGGCCAACGTCCTGACTTTC.